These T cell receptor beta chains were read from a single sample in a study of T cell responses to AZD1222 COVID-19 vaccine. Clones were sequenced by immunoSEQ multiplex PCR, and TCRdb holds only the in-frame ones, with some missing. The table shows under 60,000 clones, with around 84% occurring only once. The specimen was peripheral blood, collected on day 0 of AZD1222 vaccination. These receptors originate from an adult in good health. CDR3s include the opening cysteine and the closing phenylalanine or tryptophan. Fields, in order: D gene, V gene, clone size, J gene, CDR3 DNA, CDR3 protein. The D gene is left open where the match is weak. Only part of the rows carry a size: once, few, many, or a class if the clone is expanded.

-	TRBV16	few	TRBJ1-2	TGTGCCAGCAGCCCCGAAGGGGGTAGCGGCTACACCTTC	CASSPEGGSGYTF
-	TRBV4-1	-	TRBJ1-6	TGCGCCAGCAGCCAAGCTGGCCCTAGCTCCTATAATTCACCCCTCCACTTT	CASSQAGPSSYNSPLHF
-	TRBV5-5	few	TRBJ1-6	TGTGCCAGCAGCTTGGAAGGCGTGGGGTCACCCCTCCACTTT	CASSLEGVGSPLHF
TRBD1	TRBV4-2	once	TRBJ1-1	TGTGCCAGCAGCCAGGCCGGGACAGGGCCCACTGAAGCTTTCTTT	CASSQAGTGPTEAFF
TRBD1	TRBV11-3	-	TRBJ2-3	TGTGCCAGCAGCTTAAGTGGACAGGGACGTTCAGATACGCAGTATTTT	CASSLSGQGRSDTQYF
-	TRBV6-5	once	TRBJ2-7	TGTGCCAGCAGTCTCCGGGACGCGGCGGACTACGAGCAGTACTTC	CASSLRDAADYEQYF
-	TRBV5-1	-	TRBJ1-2	TGCGCCAGCAGCTTGGGAGCACCCTCCTATGGCTACACCTTC	CASSLGAPSYGYTF
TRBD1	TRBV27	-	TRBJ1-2	TGTGCCAGCAGTCCCCGACAGGGCCGCTATGGCTACACCTTC	CASSPRQGRYGYTF
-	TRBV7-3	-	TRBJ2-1	TGTGCCAGCAGCAAGACTAGTTCCCACAATGAGCAGTTCTTC	CASSKTSSHNEQFF
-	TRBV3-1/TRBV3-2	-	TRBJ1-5	TGTGCCAGCAGCCAAGGAGGTCAGCCCCAGCATTTT	CASSQGGQPQHF
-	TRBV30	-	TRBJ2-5	TGTGCCTGGAGTAGAGGGGGCGCGGGGGAAGAGACCCAGTACTTC	CAWSRGGAGEETQYF
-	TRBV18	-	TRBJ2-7	TGTGCCACCGCGGCGGGGGCGTACGAGCAGTACTTC	CATAAGAYEQYF
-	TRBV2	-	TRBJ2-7	TGTGCCAGCAGTGAAGGCAGGGCTTCCTACGAGCAGTACTTC	CASSEGRASYEQYF
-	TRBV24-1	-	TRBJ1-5	TGTGCCACCAGTGATCTGGGAGGGAATCAGCCCCAGCATTTT	CATSDLGGNQPQHF
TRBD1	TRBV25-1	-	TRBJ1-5	TGTGCCAGCAGTGAGGGAGGGGGCAGAAATCAGCCCCAGCATTTT	CASSEGGGRNQPQHF
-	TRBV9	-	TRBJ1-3	TGTGCCAGCAGCGTAGGGGGAACAGGAAACACCATATATTTT	CASSVGGTGNTIYF
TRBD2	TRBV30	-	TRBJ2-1	TGTGCCTGGAGTGGGAGGGGGACTAGCGGGAGGGTCAGCTCCTACAATGAGCAGTTCTTC	CAWSGRGTSGRVSSYNEQFF
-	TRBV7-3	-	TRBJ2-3	TGTGCCAGCAGCTTAGATCGGTCAGGGTACACAGATACGCAGTATTTT	CASSLDRSGYTDTQYF
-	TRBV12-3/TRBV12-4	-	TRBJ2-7	TGTGCCAGCAGTTCCTGGACCCTATACGAGCAGTACTTC	CASSSWTLYEQYF
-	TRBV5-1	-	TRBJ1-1	TGCGCCAGCAGCCTCCCAGCTGCGGGCGCCATCGACACTGAAGCTTTCTTT	CASSLPAAGAIDTEAFF
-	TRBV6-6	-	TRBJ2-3	TGTGCCAGCAGTTGGAACCGGGACTTCACAGATACGCAGTATTTT	CASSWNRDFTDTQYF
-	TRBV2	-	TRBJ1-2	TGTGCCAGCGGAAGAGGGGGAGGCTACACCTTC	CASGRGGGYTF
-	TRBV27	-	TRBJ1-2	TGTGCCAGCAGTTTATCCCAGGGAGCTAACTATGGCTACACCTTC	CASSLSQGANYGYTF
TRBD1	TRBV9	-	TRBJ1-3	TGTGCCAGCAGCTTCGGCAGGGGGGCGCCCGGAAACACCATATATTTT	CASSFGRGAPGNTIYF
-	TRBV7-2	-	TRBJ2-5	TGTGCCAGCAGCTTAAATTCGCGGGGAGGGACCCAGTACTTC	CASSLNSRGGTQYF